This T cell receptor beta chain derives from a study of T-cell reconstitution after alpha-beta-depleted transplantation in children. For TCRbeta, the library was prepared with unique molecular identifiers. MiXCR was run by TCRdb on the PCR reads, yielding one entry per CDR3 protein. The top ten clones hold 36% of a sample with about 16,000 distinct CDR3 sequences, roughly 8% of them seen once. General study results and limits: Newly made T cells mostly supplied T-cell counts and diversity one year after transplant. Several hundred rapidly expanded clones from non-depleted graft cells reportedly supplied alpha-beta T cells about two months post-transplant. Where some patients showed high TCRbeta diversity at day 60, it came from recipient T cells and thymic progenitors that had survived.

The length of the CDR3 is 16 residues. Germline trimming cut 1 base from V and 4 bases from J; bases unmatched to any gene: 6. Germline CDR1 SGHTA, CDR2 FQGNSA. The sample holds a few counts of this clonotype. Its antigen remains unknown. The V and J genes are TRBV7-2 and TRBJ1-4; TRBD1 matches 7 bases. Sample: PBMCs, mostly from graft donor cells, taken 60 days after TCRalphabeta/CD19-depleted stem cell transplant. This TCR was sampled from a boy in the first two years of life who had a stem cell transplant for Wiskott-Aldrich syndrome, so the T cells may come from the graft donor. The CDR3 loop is CASSLGGQFGNEKLFF. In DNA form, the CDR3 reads TGTGCCAGCAGCTTAGGGGGACAGTTTGGTAATGAAAAACTGTTTTTT.